This T cell receptor (beta chain) was retrieved from a study of blood T cell repertoires in COVID-19. Repertoires were generated with immunoSEQ multiplex PCR, while TCRdb's copy carries only in-frame clones and drops some. In the table there are 350,000 or so clones, 80% to 90% of which are singletons. Losses at the gene ends were 9 bases for V and 0 bases for J; bases not matched to a gene: 8. From germline, CDR1 is MNHEY and CDR2 SVGAGI. This CDR3 region has 15 residues. Participant age was roughly 18 to 90 years, and participants resided in roughly 25 US areas. Sequenced material: PBMCs or T cells enriched from blood (not recorded which). The receptor comes from a woman aged 40 to 50 with acute COVID-19. J is TRBJ2-1 and V is TRBV6-5; 7 nucleotides agree with TRBD2. The chain's CDR3 is CASRGGPNSYNEQFF. CDR3 nucleotides: TGTGCCAGTAGGGGAGGGCCTAACTCCTACAATGAGCAGTTCTTC.